This entry lists 12 T cell receptor beta chains sequenced from one sample in a study of identical twins. MiXCR was run by TCRdb on the 5' RACE reads, yielding one entry per CDR3 protein. The sample includes some 1,600,000 distinct CDR3 sequences, under 35% seen only once; the top ten take approximately 0.25%. The sequenced sample consisted of cord blood. The source is a newborn girl in good health.

Here the CDR3 DNA reads TGCGCCAGCAGCTTAACCCCTACAGGGAGCACTGAAGCTTTCTTT. Translation gives CASSLTPTGSTEAFF. This chain connects TRBV5-1 to TRBJ1-1; D perhaps matches TRBD1 (6 bases). Germline V gene lookup returns CDR1 SGHRS and CDR2 YFSETQ. V shed 2 bases and J shed 4 bases, with 15 bases lying between them. The CDR3 is 15 residues long.

The chain carries TRBV10-3 and TRBJ1-4, with 10 bases aligning to TRBD1. V trimming: 8 bases; J trimming: 7 bases; junction bases outside the gene matches: 7. This CDR3 is built from 14 residues. Germline CDR1 ENHRY, CDR2 SYGVKD. This chain's CDR3 is CAIGQGGLSEKLFF. CDR3 sequence (DNA): TGTGCCATCGGACAGGGGGGACTTAGTGAAAAACTGTTTTTT.

This clonotype was seen repeatedly, ten times or more. V and J are TRBV12-3 or TRBV12-4 and TRBJ2-7; D is possibly TRBD1 (5 bases). The CDR3 has 13 residues. With 5 bases removed from V and 1 base from J, the gap between germline ends came to 9 bases. CDR3 sequence: CASSGAQSYEQYF. CDR3 nucleotide sequence: TGTGCCAGCAGTGGGGCACAATCCTACGAGCAGTACTTC.

This rearrangement joins TRBV6-5 to TRBJ2-1; 9 nucleotides match TRBD1. CDR3 length: 15 amino acids. V lost 5 bases, J lost 13 bases, and 15 bases stayed unmatched. Germline V gene sequence: CDR1 MNHEY, CDR2 SVGAGI. CDR3 DNA sequence: TGTGCCAGCAGTAAACAGGGGGCCTCTCAAGAGACCCAGTTCTTC. Amino acid sequence: CASSKQGASQETQFF.

This clonotype occurred a few times. The chain has TRBV5-1 and TRBJ2-7; the match to TRBD2 covers 9 bases. This CDR3 spans 18 amino acids. The V and J ends lost 1 base and 5 bases, in that order; junction bases with no gene match: 16. Looked up from germline, CDR1 is SGHRS and CDR2 is YFSETQ. CDR3 DNA sequence: TGCGCCAGCAGCTTGATCAGGGGAAATAGCGGGAGTGGAGACGAGCAGTACTTC. Its translation is CASSLIRGNSGSGDEQYF.

A single count supports this clonotype. This rearrangement joins TRBV20-1 to TRBJ2-5, with TRBD1 matching 9 bases. The junction had 8 bases not matched to a gene; V was cut back by 0 bases and J by 0 bases. Germline V gives CDR1 DFQATT, CDR2 SNEGSKA (reference sequence). The CDR3 contains 17 residues. CDR3: CSARDVRGQGYQETQYF. DNA of the CDR3: TGCAGTGCTAGAGATGTTAGGGGACAGGGCTACCAAGAGACCCAGTACTTC.

This chain links TRBV7-9 with TRBJ2-1; D remains unclear. The CDR3 contains 18 residues. V lost 5 bases, J lost 10 bases, and 30 bases lay in between. The germline V gene encodes CDR1 SEHNR and CDR2 FQNEAQ (reference sequence). The CDR3 here is CASSLLSSGNGDMREQFF. DNA for the CDR3: TGTGCCAGCAGCCTACTGAGTTCGGGCAATGGGGATATGCGGGAGCAGTTCTTC.

This clonotype was picked up a small number of times. The V gene is TRBV5-1, the J gene TRBJ1-5; 9 nucleotides match TRBD1. CDR3 length equals 16 residues. Per germline, CDR1 SGHRS and CDR2 YFSETQ. J lost 0 bases, V lost 0 bases, and 1 base had no gene match. The CDR3 bases are TGCGCCAGCAGCTTGGGGGACAGGGATAGCAATCAGCCCCAGCATTTT. It encodes CASSLGDRDSNQPQHF.

This sequence joins TRBV29-1 and TRBJ1-1; the D is unclear. Germline values: CDR1 SQVTM, CDR2 ANQGSEA. V lost 5 bases and J 1 base, leaving 8 bases between the germline ends. This CDR3 has 12 residues. The CDR3 DNA sequence: TGCAGCGTTCCCGACCGGAACACTGAAGCTTTCTTT. Residues: CSVPDRNTEAFF.

This clonotype came up a few times. The genes are TRBV27 and TRBJ1-2; TRBD1 is a possible D gene (6 bases). Germline CDR1 MNHEY, CDR2 SMNVEV (reference sequence). CDR3 length: 15 residues. V dropped 7 bases and J dropped 2 bases, with 17 bases sitting between them. DNA of the CDR3: TGTGCCAGCACGGCCAGGGGCCCTTCAAACTATGGCTACACCTTC. Its protein product is CASTARGPSNYGYTF.

The chain uses TRBV12-5 and TRBJ1-1; tentative D call: TRBD1 (6 bases). Per germline, CDR1 LGHNT and CDR2 FRNRAP. The CDR3 loop spans 18 amino acids. V lost 4 bases to trimming and J lost 0 bases, with 21 bases between them. CDR3 DNA: TGTGCTAGTGGTTCCACCTGGGGGCAGGGCTCAATGAACACTGAAGCTTTCTTT. Amino acid sequence: CASGSTWGQGSMNTEAFF.

The rearrangement joins TRBV11-1 to TRBJ2-7; D is undetermined. The V gene's germline CDR1 is SGHAT and CDR2 FQDESV (reference sequence). The CDR3 contains 14 residues. Trimming shortened V by 4 bases and J by 5 bases, and 15 bases separated the two germline ends. The CDR3 sequence is CASSSLRALDEQYF. CDR3 coding DNA: TGTGCCAGCAGCTCCCTACGGGCACTGGACGAGCAGTACTTC. Looking up the rest from reference TRBV11-1 and TRBJ2-7 gives the full variable domain: EAEVAQSPRYKITEKSQAVAFWCDPISGHATLYWYRQILGQGPELLVQFQDESVVDDSQLPKDRFSAERLKGVDSTLKIQPAELGDSAMYLCASSSLRALDEQYFGPGTRLTVT.